Following are 22 T cell receptor beta chains from one sample sequenced in a study of shared clonotypes between healthy human individuals. Terminally differentiated effector memory CD45RA+ cells were excluded from the naive CD8 cells, which were CD45RO-negative and positively selected for CCR7. Method: immunoSEQ multiplex PCR; TCRdb's copy keeps in-frame clones and lacks some. The table shows about 2 million clones, with about 95% occurring only once. Sequencing was carried out using naive CD8+ T cells sorted from blood. The source is a young man in good health.

This chain links TRBV19 with TRBJ1-6, with 7 bases identical to TRBD1. Germline CDR1 LNHDA, CDR2 SQIVND (reference sequence). The CDR3 has 16 amino acids. V lost 5 bases, J lost 5 bases, and 9 bases stayed unmatched. CDR3 amino acids: CASSASGTVNNSPLHF. DNA for the CDR3: TGTGCCAGTAGTGCCTCCGGGACAGTAAATAATTCACCCCTCCACTTT.

V is TRBV5-6 and J is TRBJ2-7, with D uncertain. Trimming left V 3 bases short and J 6 bases short, with 13 bases between. The CDR3 runs 13 residues. CDR1 SGHDT and CDR2 YYEEEE come from the germline V gene. The CDR3 nucleotides read TGTGCCAGCAGCTACCCGACCGTGGCCGAGCAGTACTTC. Encoded protein: CASSYPTVAEQYF.

Concerning this clone itself: Within the sample, other DNA sequences also encode this same CDR3. This chain joins TRBV19 and TRBJ2-1; tentative D call: TRBD2 (6 bases). The germline gives CDR1 LNHDA, CDR2 SQIVND (reference sequence). There are 14 residues in the CDR3. The ends were cut back, 7 bases at V and 0 bases at J, with 10 bases in the middle. CDR3 in amino acids: CASTPGGSYNEQFF. Here the CDR3 DNA reads TGTGCCAGTACCCCCGGGGGCTCCTACAATGAGCAGTTCTTC.

The chain uses TRBV7-2 and TRBJ2-3, with no clear D. Germline V CDR1 and CDR2: SGHTA, FQGNSA. V was shortened by 5 bases and J by 6 bases, with 12 bases between the two germline ends. The CDR3 runs to 13 residues. This CDR3 is CASSPRGRDTQYF. CDR3 DNA sequence: TGTGCCAGCAGCCCAAGAGGACGGGATACGCAGTATTTT.

This chain links TRBV4-1 with TRBJ2-7; D not resolved. The CDR3 covers 13 residues. CDR1 is MGHRA, CDR2 YSYEKL, per germline. V was pared by 2 bases and J by 3 bases, with 8 bases between. DNA of the CDR3: TGCGCCAGCAGCCAACCGCAGAGCTACGAGCAGTACTTC. It translates to CASSQPQSYEQYF.

V gene TRBV11-2 combines with J gene TRBJ2-5; 12 bases are shared with TRBD2. The J segment lost 4 bases and the V segment lost 5 bases, leaving 5 bases of the junction unmatched. The CDR3 runs to 15 residues. CDR1 is SGHAT, CDR2 FQNNGV, per germline. CDR3 region: CASSMTSGRGETQYF. CDR3 bases: TGTGCCAGCAGCATGACTAGCGGGAGAGGAGAGACCCAGTACTTC.

The rearrangement uses TRBV13 and TRBJ2-7; D is perhaps TRBD2 (6 bases). Germline-derived CDR1 and CDR2 are PRHDT and FYEKMQ (reference sequence). V lost 5 bases to trimming and J lost 0 bases, with 14 bases between them. There are 15 residues in the CDR3. DNA for the CDR3: TGTGCCAGCAGCGGCGGGACGGGCCCCTCCTACGAGCAGTACTTC. Its translation is CASSGGTGPSYEQYF.

V gene TRBV7-2 combines with J gene TRBJ2-7; tentatively, D is TRBD2 (6 bases). Per the germline V gene, CDR1 is SGHTA and CDR2 is FQGNSA. The CDR3 contains 14 residues. Trimming pared 1 base from V and 4 bases from J, leaving 11 bases between. As DNA, the CDR3 is TGTGCCAGCAGCTTAGACGGGAGTATATACGAGCAGTACTTC. Amino acid sequence: CASSLDGSIYEQYF.

The rearrangement links TRBV29-1 to TRBJ2-7; tentatively, D is TRBD2 (6 bases). The germline gives CDR1 SQVTM, CDR2 ANQGSEA. CDR3 length equals 12 residues. This CDR3 reads CRGGLGSYEQYF. DNA for the CDR3: TGCAGGGGAGGACTCGGATCCTACGAGCAGTACTTC.

The chain uses TRBV29-1 and TRBJ2-1; TRBD2 might be the D (5 bases). Trimming took 7 bases from V and 1 from J, leaving 11 bases between them. The length of the CDR3 is 13 residues. Germline CDR1 SQVTM, CDR2 ANQGSEA. The CDR3 protein is CSAIALSYNEQFF. CDR3 in DNA: TGCAGCGCCATAGCGTTGTCCTACAATGAGCAGTTCTTC.

This clone was found many times. The gene calls are TRBV7-9 and TRBJ2-4; D is unclear. This CDR3 is 15 amino acids long. V was clipped by 5 bases and J by 7 bases, with 18 bases between them. CDR1 is SEHNR and CDR2 is FQNEAQ in the germline V gene (reference sequence). In DNA form, the CDR3 reads TGTGCCAGCAGCCAAATGGGTGAGATGGGGAACATTCAGTACTTC. It is translated as CASSQMGEMGNIQYF.

This chain links TRBV15 with TRBJ2-5; 7 bases line up with TRBD2. The germline gives CDR1 LNHNV, CDR2 YYDKDF (reference sequence). The CDR3 length is 15 residues. J lost 5 bases, V lost 5 bases, and 11 bases had no gene match. DNA for the CDR3: TGTGCCACCAGCGAGTGGGGGGGTGTTTCGGAGACCCAGTACTTC. As protein: CATSEWGGVSETQYF.

A word on this clone: This sample includes further DNA sequences coding for the same CDR3. The chain is built from TRBV27 and TRBJ2-7; possible D gene TRBD1, 6 bases. The germline V gene encodes CDR1 MNHEY and CDR2 SMNVEV (reference sequence). This CDR3 spans 13 amino acids. Trimming left V 5 bases short and J 3 bases short, with 11 bases between. Here the CDR3 DNA reads TGTGCCAGCAGTCAACAGGGAAACTACGAGCAGTACTTC. Residues: CASSQQGNYEQYF.

In its sample, this clone was seen once. The rearrangement links TRBV27 to TRBJ2-1, with 7 bases fitting TRBD2. CDR3 length equals 16 residues. Per germline, CDR1 MNHEY and CDR2 SMNVEV (reference sequence). Losses at the gene ends were 6 bases for V and 8 bases for J; bases not matched to a gene: 16. The CDR3 DNA reads as TGTGCCAGCAGGCCTTTTACCGGGACTAAGGGCGATGAGCAGTTCTTC. Residues: CASRPFTGTKGDEQFF.

The V gene is TRBV6-6, the J gene TRBJ2-7; 7 nucleotides match TRBD1. From germline, CDR1 is MNHNY and CDR2 SVGAGI (reference sequence). Trimming removed 6 bases from V and 5 bases from J; junction bases left unmatched: 10. The CDR3 extends over 14 amino acids. The DNA of the CDR3 is TGTGCCAGCAGCTGGCGACAGGGTAAAAACGAGCAGTACTTC. Encoded protein: CASSWRQGKNEQYF.

This clone was counted only a few times. This sequence joins TRBV19 and TRBJ1-5, with D hard to call. Germline CDR1 and CDR2: LNHDA and SQIVND (reference sequence). V was clipped by 10 bases and J by 0 bases, with 16 bases between them. The CDR3 length is 15 residues. The CDR3 reads CATVLDGYSNQPQHF. CDR3 nucleotide sequence: TGTGCCACCGTCCTGGACGGGTATAGCAATCAGCCCCAGCATTTT.

The rearrangement joins TRBV19 to TRBJ2-7; 8 nucleotides agree with TRBD1. V lost 3 bases and J lost 2; bases outside the gene matches: 6. This CDR3 has 15 amino acids. Germline V CDR1 and CDR2: LNHDA, SQIVND (reference sequence). CDR3 in DNA: TGTGCCAGTAGTATGGGGTTACAGGGGGCCTACGAGCAGTACTTC. Translation: CASSMGLQGAYEQYF.

This chain connects TRBV19 to TRBJ1-5; D gene unclear. Germline lookup yields CDR1 LNHDA and CDR2 SQIVND (reference sequence). V was clipped by 2 bases and J by 5 bases, with 13 bases between them. The CDR3 is made up of 15 amino acids. CDR3 sequence (DNA): TGTGCCAGTAGTATAATAAGACGGGAAGATCAGCCCCAGCATTTT. Translation: CASSIIRREDQPQHF.

The rearrangement uses TRBV27 and TRBJ2-1; D perhaps matches TRBD2 (5 bases). The V end lost 1 base, the J end lost 8 bases, and 18 bases lay between the germline ends. The CDR3 runs to 16 residues. In germline, CDR1 is MNHEY, CDR2 SMNVEV (reference sequence). CDR3 coding DNA: TGTGCCAGCAGTTTATATCCCGGACTCCCGGGCGATGAGCAGTTCTTC. It is translated as CASSLYPGLPGDEQFF.

The gene calls are TRBV4-1 and TRBJ2-5, with unresolved D. Trimming stripped 0 bases from V and 5 bases from J, with 10 bases between. The CDR3 extends over 14 amino acids. CDR1 and CDR2 from the germline V gene are MGHRA and YSYEKL. This CDR3 reads CASSQEWVEETQYF. In nucleotides, the CDR3 is TGCGCCAGCAGCCAAGAATGGGTCGAGGAGACCCAGTACTTC.

The gene calls are TRBV2 and TRBJ2-7; the D gene is possibly TRBD2 (6 bases). Trimming took off 7 bases at V and 3 bases at J, with 13 bases between the two ends. The CDR3 covers 13 residues. In germline, CDR1 is SNHLY, CDR2 FYNNEI. The CDR3 coding sequence is TGTGCCAGCAAAGGAGGGGTCGACTACGAGCAGTACTTC. It encodes CASKGGVDYEQYF.

In regard to this clone: The same CDR3 arises from other DNA sequences in this sample as well. The genes are TRBV4-3 and TRBJ2-7; tentative D call: TRBD2 (5 bases). This CDR3 region has 13 residues. Trimming shortened V by 1 base and J by 3 bases, and 7 bases separated the two germline ends. Germline V gives CDR1 LGHNA, CDR2 YSLEER. CDR3 residues: CASSQGGDYEQYF. DNA of the CDR3: TGCGCCAGCAGCCAAGGGGGAGACTACGAGCAGTACTTC.